The 28 T cell receptor beta chains given below trace back to one sample, sequenced in a study of somatic mutations in cytotoxic T cells in rheumatoid arthritis. Sequenced by immunoSEQ multiplex PCR; TCRdb stores in-frame clones only, minus some. The sample lists around 15,000 clones, about 68% seen once, with 25% to 30% in the top ten. Input material: CD8+ T cells sorted from blood. These receptors originate from an adult with rheumatoid arthritis.

The V call is TRBV5-5, the J call TRBJ2-4, with D tentatively TRBD2 (5 bases). This CDR3 is built from 14 residues. V was shortened by 4 bases and J by 5 bases, with 13 bases between the two germline ends. Germline V gives CDR1 SGHKS, CDR2 YYEKEE (reference sequence). The CDR3: CASSVGRTENIQYF. CDR3 nucleotides: TGTGCCAGCAGCGTGGGCAGGACTGAAAACATTCAGTACTTC.

The chain is built from TRBV9 and TRBJ2-7, with D possibly being TRBD2 (6 bases). This CDR3 spans 16 amino acids. Germline V gives CDR1 SGDLS, CDR2 YYNGEE. Trimming shortened V by 4 bases and J by 3 bases, and 20 bases separated the two germline ends. In DNA form, the CDR3 reads TGTGCCAGCAGCACGGGGGACGGATCAAAAAGCTACGAGCAGTACTTC. This translates into CASSTGDGSKSYEQYF.

The rearrangement links TRBV9 to TRBJ1-1, with a possible D match to TRBD1 (5 bases). Germline CDR1 SGDLS, CDR2 YYNGEE. The length of the CDR3 is 14 residues. Trimming removed 0 bases at V and 2 bases at J, with 8 bases between. The CDR3 is CASSVERGNTEAFF. The DNA of the CDR3 is TGTGCCAGCAGCGTAGAGAGGGGCAACACTGAAGCTTTCTTT.

This clone was observed a few times. J is TRBJ1-6 and V is TRBV2; 10 nucleotides match TRBD1. CDR1 is SNHLY, CDR2 FYNNEI, per germline. The V segment lost 4 bases and the J segment 7 bases; nucleotides outside the gene matches: 4. The CDR3 has 15 amino acids. The CDR3 region is CASSAPGQGNSPLHF. The CDR3 DNA sequence: TGTGCCAGCAGTGCCCCGGGACAGGGGAATTCACCCCTCCACTTT.

The V gene is TRBV30, the J gene TRBJ2-7, with 8 bases aligning to TRBD1. J was trimmed by 2 bases and V by 3 bases; bases with no gene match: 9. Per germline, CDR1 GTSNPN and CDR2 SVGIG (reference sequence). The CDR3 covers 15 residues. The CDR3 region is CAWRGQDRVTYEQYF. CDR3 in DNA: TGTGCCTGGAGGGGCCAGGACAGGGTAACCTACGAGCAGTACTTC.

The chain carries TRBV28 and TRBJ2-3; D is unclear. V was shortened by 3 bases and J by 3 bases, with 7 bases between the two germline ends. The CDR3 totals 13 residues. Germline assignment: CDR1 MDHEN and CDR2 SYDVKM. CDR3 nucleotides: TGTGCCAGCAGTTTCCGAGGAACAGATACGCAGTATTTT. Protein: CASSFRGTDTQYF. Drawing the rest from reference TRBV28 and TRBJ2-3, the complete variable domain is DVKVTQSSRYLVKRTGEKVFLECVQDMDHENMFWYRQDPGLGLRLIYFSYDVKMKEKGDIPEGYSVSREKKERFSLILESASTNQTSMYLCASSFRGTDTQYFGPGTRLTVL.

Concerning this clone itself: At one of its ends the junction is not consistent with the germline gene, which may arise from a read error. The chain joins TRBV7-7 to TRBJ1-1; 7 bases match TRBD1. This CDR3 is built from 13 residues. The germline V gene encodes CDR1 SSHAT and CDR2 FNYEAQ (reference sequence). CDR3 residues: CASSTDRSTEAFF. The CDR3 DNA sequence: TGTGCTAGCAGCACGGACAGGTCCACTGAAGCTTTCTTT.

This clone has only one observation. V and J are TRBV2 and TRBJ2-3, with D possibly called TRBD1 or TRBD2 (5 bases each). Deletions cut 6 bases from V and 1 base from J, with 14 bases between. CDR3 length: 15 amino acids. From germline, CDR1 is SNHLY and CDR2 FYNNEI. The CDR3 DNA reads TGTGCCAGCAGCACCGGGACCAAGCGCACAGATACGCAGTATTTT. It encodes CASSTGTKRTDTQYF.

There are a few counts of this clone. The genes are TRBV7-9 and TRBJ2-7, with D tentatively TRBD1 (6 bases). The V gene lost 5 bases and the J gene lost 2 bases, with 10 bases spanning the gap. Germline-derived CDR1 and CDR2 are SEHNR and FQNEAQ (reference sequence). The CDR3 consists of 13 residues. In DNA, the CDR3 is TGTGCCAGCAGCGCCACAGGGACCTACGAGCAGTACTTC. Amino acid sequence: CASSATGTYEQYF.

The count of this clone is one. This rearrangement joins TRBV28 to TRBJ1-5; 7 bases fit TRBD1. Germline V gene data show CDR1 as MDHEN and CDR2 as SYDVKM. V lost 8 bases and J lost 5; bases outside the gene matches: 18. This CDR3 comprises 17 residues. The CDR3 loop reads CASGQMGQTIIDQPQHF. The CDR3 DNA reads TGTGCCAGCGGGCAGATGGGACAGACGATTATCGATCAGCCCCAGCATTTT.

J is TRBJ2-5 and V is TRBV28, with a possible D match to TRBD1 (6 bases). The DNA end favors TRBJ2-7, so the J call may be wrong. From germline, CDR1 is MDHEN and CDR2 SYDVKM. CDR3 size: 12 residues. CDR3 amino acids: CASSLGAYEQYF. CDR3 sequence (DNA): TGTGCCAGCAGTTTGGGGGCTTACGAGCAGTACTTC.

This clone was found once. J is TRBJ2-1 and V is TRBV7-2; D is unclear. V lost 1 base to trimming and J lost 9 bases, with 13 bases between them. Germline loops: CDR1 SGHTA, CDR2 FQGNSA. This CDR3 comprises 14 residues. CDR3 region: CASSLEATQTEQFF. CDR3 DNA sequence: TGTGCCAGCAGCTTAGAGGCTACCCAGACTGAGCAGTTCTTC.

The chain combines TRBV6-6 with TRBJ1-1; a weak D match, TRBD1 (5 bases). CDR1 and CDR2 from the germline V gene are MNHNY and SVGAGI (reference sequence). The CDR3 is made up of 15 amino acids. V dropped 2 bases and J dropped 1 base, with 11 bases sitting between them. CDR3 in amino acids: CASSYGPGTNTEAFF. CDR3 in DNA: TGTGCCAGCAGTTACGGCCCAGGGACGAACACTGAAGCTTTCTTT.

As for this clone: One junction end does not reproduce the germline sequence, and a read error may be involved. J is TRBJ1-5 and V is TRBV7-9; D not resolved. The CDR3 contains 14 residues. From germline, CDR1 is SEHNR and CDR2 FQNEAQ (reference sequence). The DNA for the CDR3 is TGTGCCAGCAGCTTGTCTGAAAGCAATCAGCTCCAGCATTTT. Amino acid sequence: CASSLSESNQLQHF.

The V gene is TRBV30, the J gene TRBJ1-6, with D perhaps TRBD1 (5 bases). This CDR3 is 13 amino acids long. The germline V gene encodes CDR1 GTSNPN and CDR2 SVGIG (reference sequence). The V and J ends lost 3 bases and 8 bases respectively, with 11 bases between them. The chain's CDR3 is CAWRGQGDSPLHF. The CDR3 bases are TGTGCCTGGAGAGGGCAGGGCGATTCACCCCTCCACTTT.

This chain joins TRBV12-5 and TRBJ1-1, with D possibly matching TRBD1 (5 bases). The CDR3 length is 14 residues. Deletions cut 7 bases from V and 10 bases from J, with 22 bases between. The V gene's germline CDR1 is LGHNT and CDR2 FRNRAP. CDR3 protein: CASASGGTLPGAFF. In nucleotides, the CDR3 is TGTGCTAGTGCCTCGGGGGGGACCCTCCCGGGAGCTTTCTTT.

This chain joins TRBV7-8 and TRBJ2-1; 7 nucleotides agree with TRBD1. With 3 bases clipped from V and 4 bases from J, the junction kept 12 bases outside the gene matches. Germline values: CDR1 SGHVS, CDR2 FQNEAQ. The CDR3 spans 17 residues. The CDR3 DNA reads as TGTGCCAGCAGCTTCCGACAGGGTGGGAACTTGTACAATGAGCAGTTCTTC. The encoded protein is CASSFRQGGNLYNEQFF.

The J gene is TRBJ1-5, the V gene TRBV6-5; D is uncertain. The V end lost 2 bases, the J end lost 12 bases, and 8 bases lay between the germline ends. Germline assignment: CDR1 MNHEY and CDR2 SVGAGI. The CDR3 sequence is 11 residues long. CDR3 protein: CASSYPPDQHF. Written as DNA, the CDR3 is TGTGCCAGCAGTTACCCACCGGACCAGCATTTT.

The chain carries TRBV29-1 and TRBJ2-7; 7 nucleotides align to TRBD1. This CDR3 has 14 amino acids. Germline V gene lookup returns CDR1 SQVTM and CDR2 ANQGSEA. V shed 4 bases and J 4 bases; nucleotides not matched to a gene: 10. CDR3 protein: CSVVDPGGGYEQYF. In DNA, the CDR3 is TGCAGCGTTGTAGATCCAGGGGGTGGTTACGAGCAGTACTTC.

J is TRBJ2-7 and V is TRBV5-6; no reliable D call. V lost 4 bases and J lost 3, with 14 bases in between. CDR1 SGHDT and CDR2 YYEEEE come from the germline V gene. This CDR3 has 14 amino acids. For the CDR3, the DNA is TGTGCCAGCAGCCCTGGGTCCAGTTTCTACGAGCAGTACTTC. This sequence encodes CASSPGSSFYEQYF.

This clone has only one observation. The CDR3 reads CASSYSDRSQETQYF. DNA for the CDR3: TGTGCCAGCAGTTACTCGGACAGGAGCCAAGAGACCCAGTACTTC. This sequence joins TRBV6-5 and TRBJ2-5; 7 nucleotides line up with TRBD1. The germline CDR1 and CDR2 sequences are MNHEY and SVGAGI. V shed 0 bases and J 1 base; nucleotides not matched to a gene: 2. The CDR3 loop spans 15 amino acids.

V usage is TRBV7-9 and J usage is TRBJ2-1; 7 nucleotides agree with TRBD2. Germline-derived CDR1 and CDR2 are SEHNR and FQNEAQ (reference sequence). The ends lost 5 bases at V and 7 bases at J; junction bases unmatched: 5. The CDR3 consists of 13 residues. For the CDR3, the DNA is TGTGCCAGCAGCCCTGGGAGGGGTAATGAGCAGTTCTTC. As protein: CASSPGRGNEQFF.

The J gene is TRBJ1-5, the V gene TRBV30; D is ambiguous. Germline values: CDR1 GTSNPN, CDR2 SVGIG (reference sequence). The germline V and J ends were trimmed by 0 bases and 6 bases, with 6 bases remaining between them. This CDR3 has 12 amino acids. The CDR3, as DNA: TGTGCCTGGAGTGTATATCGTCAGCCCCAGCATTTT. It specifies CAWSVYRQPQHF.

A few counts support this clone. The J gene is TRBJ2-3, the V gene TRBV5-6; no clear D. From germline, CDR1 is SGHDT and CDR2 YYEEEE. The CDR3 contains 14 residues. V dropped 0 bases and J dropped 2 bases, with 7 bases sitting between them. The CDR3 DNA reads as TGTGCCAGCAGCTTGGCCTCAGACACAGATACGCAGTATTTT. Translation: CASSLASDTDTQYF. Full variable domain (rest looked up from reference TRBV5-6 and TRBJ2-3): DAGVTQSPTHLIKTRGQQVTLRCSPKSGHDTVSWYQQALGQGPQFIFQYYEEEERQRGNFPDRFSGHQFPNYSSELNVNALLLGDSALYLCASSLASDTDTQYFGPGTRLTVL.

The chain links TRBV6-6 to TRBJ2-7, with D perhaps TRBD2 (6 bases). The ends were cut back, 5 bases at V and 1 base at J, with 6 bases in the middle. The CDR3 sequence is 12 residues long. The germline V gene encodes CDR1 MNHNY and CDR2 SVGAGI (reference sequence). CDR3 nucleotide sequence: TGTGCCAGCAGTGGGACTTCCTACGAGCAGTACTTC. It encodes CASSGTSYEQYF.

The V call is TRBV2, the J call TRBJ1-1; D remains unclear. This CDR3 contains 15 residues. V dropped 7 bases and J dropped 1 base, with 16 bases sitting between them. Germline CDR1 is SNHLY and CDR2 is FYNNEI. The CDR3 DNA sequence: TGTGCCAGCACCCAAAGTGGTCAGCCGAACACTGAAGCTTTCTTT. Encoded protein: CASTQSGQPNTEAFF.

V gene TRBV9 combines with J gene TRBJ2-6, with D possibly being TRBD1 (6 bases). Germline V gene data show CDR1 as SGDLS and CDR2 as YYNGEE. The CDR3 consists of 16 residues. The V end was cut by 0 bases, the J end by 0 bases, with 7 bases between. The CDR3 is CASSVGGGSGANVLTF. CDR3 bases: TGTGCCAGCAGCGTAGGAGGGGGCTCTGGGGCCAACGTCCTGACTTTC.

This sequence joins TRBV2 and TRBJ1-2; D not resolved. V gave up 5 bases and J gave up 4 bases, with 8 bases separating them. Germline V lookup: CDR1 SNHLY, CDR2 FYNNEI. The CDR3 extends over 12 amino acids. The CDR3 spells CASSSDIYGYTF. The CDR3 DNA sequence: TGTGCCAGCAGTTCAGATATCTATGGCTACACCTTC.